This T cell receptor beta chain was captured in a study of cytomegalovirus exposure and HLA in healthy donors. A multiplex PCR was run with 60 Vbeta primers and 13 Jbeta primers. Original data processing: There were about 80 million unique TCR beta chains by a later count, and approximately 11 million of them were shared. The table came from immunoSEQ multiplex PCR; TCRdb's copy has only in-frame clones and leaves some out. V, J and clone size reflect that table, while D and trimming were determined from the DNA. The sample includes 210,000 or so clones, more than 75% seen only once; the top ten take 1% to 1.5%. In regard to this clone: Its matching antigen is unknown.

Germline values: CDR1 LNHDA, CDR2 SQIVND (reference sequence). This CDR3 region has 14 residues. The trim removed 5 bases at V and 3 bases at J, leaving 4 bases unmatched. Study-level results: Indistinguishable V segments, including TRBV6-2 and TRBV6-3, were excluded.

The donors, nominally healthy at sampling, likely had unrecorded immune exposures. J is TRBJ2-7 and V is TRBV19; 10 bases are shared with TRBD2. The sequenced material came from PBMCs. The TCR sequence derives from a young man in good health and CMV-seronegative. The CDR3 sequence is CASSGLAANYEQYF. The CDR3 DNA follows: TGTGCCAGTAGTGGACTAGCGGCAAACTACGAGCAGTACTTC. Combining the CDR3 with reference TRBV19 and TRBJ2-7 gives the whole variable domain DGGITQSPKYLFRKEGQNVTLSCEQNLNHDAMYWYRQDPGQGLRLIYYSQIVNDFQKGDIAEGYSVSREKKESFPLTVTSAQKNPTAFYLCASSGLAANYEQYFGPGTRLTVT.